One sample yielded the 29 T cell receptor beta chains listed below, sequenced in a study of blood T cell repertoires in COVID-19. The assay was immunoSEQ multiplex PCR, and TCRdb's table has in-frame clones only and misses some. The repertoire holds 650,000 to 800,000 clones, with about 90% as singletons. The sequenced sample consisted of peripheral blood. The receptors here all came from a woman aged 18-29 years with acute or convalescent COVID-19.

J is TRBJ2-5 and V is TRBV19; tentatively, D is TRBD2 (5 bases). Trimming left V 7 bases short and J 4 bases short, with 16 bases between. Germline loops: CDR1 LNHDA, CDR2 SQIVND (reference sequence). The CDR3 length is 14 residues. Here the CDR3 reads CASTHSSAGETQYF. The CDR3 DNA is TGTGCCAGTACCCACAGTTCGGCGGGAGAGACCCAGTACTTC.

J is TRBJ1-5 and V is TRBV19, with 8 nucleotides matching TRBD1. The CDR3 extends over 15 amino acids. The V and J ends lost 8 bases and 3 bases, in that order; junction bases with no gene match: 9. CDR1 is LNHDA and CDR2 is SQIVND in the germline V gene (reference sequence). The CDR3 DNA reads TGTGCCAGTCATACCGGGACAGGTAACAATCAGCCCCAGCATTTT. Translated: CASHTGTGNNQPQHF.

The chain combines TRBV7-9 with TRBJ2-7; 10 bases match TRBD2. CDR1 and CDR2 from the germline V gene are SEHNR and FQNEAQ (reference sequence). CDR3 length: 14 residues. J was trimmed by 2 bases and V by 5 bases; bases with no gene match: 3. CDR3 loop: CASSTLAGPYEQYF. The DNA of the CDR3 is TGTGCCAGCAGCACACTAGCGGGACCCTACGAGCAGTACTTC.

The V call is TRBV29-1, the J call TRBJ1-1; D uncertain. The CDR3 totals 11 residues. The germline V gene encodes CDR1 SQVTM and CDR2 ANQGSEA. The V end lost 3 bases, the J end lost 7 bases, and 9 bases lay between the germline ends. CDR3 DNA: TGCAGCGTTGATGTGAGTAGTGAAGCTTTCTTT. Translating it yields CSVDVSSEAFF.

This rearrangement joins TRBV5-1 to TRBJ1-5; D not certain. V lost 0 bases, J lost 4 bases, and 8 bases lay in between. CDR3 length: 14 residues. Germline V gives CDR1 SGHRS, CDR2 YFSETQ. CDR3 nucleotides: TGCGCCAGCAGCTTGGAAGGGAGGAATCAGCCCCAGCATTTT. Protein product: CASSLEGRNQPQHF.

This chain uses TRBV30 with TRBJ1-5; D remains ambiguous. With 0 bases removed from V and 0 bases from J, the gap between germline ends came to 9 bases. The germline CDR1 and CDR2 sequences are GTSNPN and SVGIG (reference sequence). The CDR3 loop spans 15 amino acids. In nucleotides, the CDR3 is TGTGCCTGGAGTGTCGGTGTTCTTAGCAATCAGCCCCAGCATTTT. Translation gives CAWSVGVLSNQPQHF.

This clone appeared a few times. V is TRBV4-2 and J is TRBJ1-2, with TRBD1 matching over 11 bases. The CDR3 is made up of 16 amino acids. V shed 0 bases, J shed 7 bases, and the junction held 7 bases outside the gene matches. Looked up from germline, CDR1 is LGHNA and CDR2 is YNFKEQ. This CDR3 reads CASSQEARDRGSGYTF. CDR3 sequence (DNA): TGTGCCAGCAGCCAAGAGGCCCGGGACAGGGGGTCTGGCTACACCTTC.

The CDR3 nucleotides are TGTGCCAGCAGCTTCGGACAGGTCCGGGGCGGGGAGCTGTTTTTT. Translation gives CASSFGQVRGGELFF. V gene TRBV6-6 combines with J gene TRBJ2-2; 7 bases fit TRBD1. J lost 7 bases, V lost 6 bases, and 11 bases had no gene match. Germline V gene sequence: CDR1 MNHNY, CDR2 SVGAGI (reference sequence). The CDR3 sequence is 15 residues long.

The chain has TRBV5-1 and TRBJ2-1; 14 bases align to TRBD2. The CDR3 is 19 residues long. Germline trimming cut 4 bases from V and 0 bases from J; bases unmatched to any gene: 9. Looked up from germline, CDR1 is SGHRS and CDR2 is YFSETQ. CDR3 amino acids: CASSRTSGGQDSSYNEQFF. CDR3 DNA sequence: TGCGCCAGCAGCCGGACTAGCGGGGGGCAAGATAGCTCCTACAATGAGCAGTTCTTC.

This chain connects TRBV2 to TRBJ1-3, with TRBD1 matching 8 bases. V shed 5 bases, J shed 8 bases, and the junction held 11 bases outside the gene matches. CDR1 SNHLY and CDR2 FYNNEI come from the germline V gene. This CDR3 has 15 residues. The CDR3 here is CASSHSMTGEDTIYF. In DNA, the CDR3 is TGTGCCAGCAGTCACTCCATGACAGGGGAGGACACCATATATTTT.

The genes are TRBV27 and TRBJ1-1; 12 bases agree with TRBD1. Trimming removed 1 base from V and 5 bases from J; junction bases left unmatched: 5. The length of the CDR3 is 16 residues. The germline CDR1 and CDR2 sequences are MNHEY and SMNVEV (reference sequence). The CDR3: CASSLWDRGRLTEAFF. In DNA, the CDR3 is TGTGCCAGCAGTTTATGGGACAGGGGGCGTTTGACTGAAGCTTTCTTT.

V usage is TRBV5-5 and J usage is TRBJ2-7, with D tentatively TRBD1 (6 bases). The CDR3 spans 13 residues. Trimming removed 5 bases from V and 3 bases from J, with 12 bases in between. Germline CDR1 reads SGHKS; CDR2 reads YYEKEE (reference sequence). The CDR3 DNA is TGTGCCAGCAGTATAAGGGGGAACTACGAGCAGTACTTC. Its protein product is CASSIRGNYEQYF. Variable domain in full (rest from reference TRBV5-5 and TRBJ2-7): DAGVTQSPTHLIKTRGQQVTLRCSPISGHKSVSWYQQVLGQGPQFIFQYYEKEERGRGNFPDRFSARQFPNYSSELNVNALLLGDSALYLCASSIRGNYEQYFGPGTRLTVT.

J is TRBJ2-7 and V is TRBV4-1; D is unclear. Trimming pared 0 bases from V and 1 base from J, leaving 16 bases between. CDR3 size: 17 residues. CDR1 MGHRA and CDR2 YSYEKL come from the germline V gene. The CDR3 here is CASSQDLQSLRSYEQYF. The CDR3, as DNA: TGCGCCAGCAGCCAAGACCTACAGAGCCTAAGGTCCTACGAGCAGTACTTC.

The CDR3 loop is CAKGTAGANQPQHF. The CDR3 nucleotides are TGTGCCAAGGGGACAGCGGGCGCCAATCAGCCCCAGCATTTT. This chain joins TRBV24-1 and TRBJ1-5; TRBD1 matches at 7 bases. J gave up 3 bases and V 11 bases, and 9 bases lay outside the gene matches. In germline, CDR1 is KGHDR, CDR2 SFDVKD. The CDR3 is 14 amino acids.

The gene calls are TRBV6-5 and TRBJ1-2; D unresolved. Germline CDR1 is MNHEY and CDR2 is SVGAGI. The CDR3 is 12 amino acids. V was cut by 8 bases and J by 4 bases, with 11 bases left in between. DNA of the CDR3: TGTGCCAGCCAAATTCGCGGCTATGGCTACACCTTC. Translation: CASQIRGYGYTF.

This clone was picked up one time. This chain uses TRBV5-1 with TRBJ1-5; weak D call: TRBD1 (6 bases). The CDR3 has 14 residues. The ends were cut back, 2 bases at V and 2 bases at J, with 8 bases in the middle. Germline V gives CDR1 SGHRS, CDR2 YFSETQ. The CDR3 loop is CASSLQGGNQPQHF. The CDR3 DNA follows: TGCGCCAGCAGCTTACAGGGAGGCAATCAGCCCCAGCATTTT.

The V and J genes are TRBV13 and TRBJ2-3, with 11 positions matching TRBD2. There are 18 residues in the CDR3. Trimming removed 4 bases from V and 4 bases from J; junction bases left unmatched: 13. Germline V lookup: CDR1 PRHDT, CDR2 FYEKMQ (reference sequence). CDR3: CASSSIGTSGTHADTQYF. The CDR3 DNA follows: TGTGCCAGCAGCTCCATCGGGACTAGCGGAACTCATGCAGATACGCAGTATTTT. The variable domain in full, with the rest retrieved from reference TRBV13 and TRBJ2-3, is AAGVIQSPRHLIKEKRETATLKCYPIPRHDTVYWYQQGPGQDPQFLISFYEKMQSDKGSIPDRFSAQQFSDYHSELNMSSLELGDSALYFCASSSIGTSGTHADTQYFGPGTRLTVL.

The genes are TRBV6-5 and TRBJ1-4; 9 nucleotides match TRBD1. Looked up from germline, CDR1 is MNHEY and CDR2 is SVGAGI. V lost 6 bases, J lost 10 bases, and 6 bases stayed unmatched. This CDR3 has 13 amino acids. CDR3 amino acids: CASSTGQGVKLFF. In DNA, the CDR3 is TGTGCCAGCAGCACGGGACAGGGAGTAAAACTGTTTTTT.

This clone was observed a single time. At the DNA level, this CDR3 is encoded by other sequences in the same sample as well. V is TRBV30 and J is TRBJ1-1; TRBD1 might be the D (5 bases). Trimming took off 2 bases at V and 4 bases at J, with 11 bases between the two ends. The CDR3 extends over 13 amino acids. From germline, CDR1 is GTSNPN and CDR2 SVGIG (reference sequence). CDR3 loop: CAWSRGTGTEAFF. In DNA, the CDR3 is TGTGCCTGGAGTAGGGGAACGGGCACTGAAGCTTTCTTT.

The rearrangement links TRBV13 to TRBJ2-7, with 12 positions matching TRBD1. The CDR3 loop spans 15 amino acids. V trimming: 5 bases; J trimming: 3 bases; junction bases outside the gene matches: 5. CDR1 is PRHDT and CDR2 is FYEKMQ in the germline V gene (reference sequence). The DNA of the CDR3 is TGTGCCAGCAGCCACGGGACAGGGGGCAGCTACGAGCAGTACTTC. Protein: CASSHGTGGSYEQYF.

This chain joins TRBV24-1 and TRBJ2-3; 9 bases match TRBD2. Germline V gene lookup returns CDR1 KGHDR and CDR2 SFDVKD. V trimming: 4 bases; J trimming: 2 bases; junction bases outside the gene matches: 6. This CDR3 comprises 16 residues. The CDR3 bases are TGTGCCACCAGTGACGCTAGCGGGACTATCACAGATACGCAGTATTTT. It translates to CATSDASGTITDTQYF.

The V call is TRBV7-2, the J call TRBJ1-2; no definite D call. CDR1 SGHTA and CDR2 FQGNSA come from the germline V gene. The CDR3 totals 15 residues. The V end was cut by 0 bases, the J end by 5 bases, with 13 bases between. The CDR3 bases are TGTGCCAGCAGCTTAGCGGAAAAATCTAGATATGGCTACACCTTC. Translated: CASSLAEKSRYGYTF. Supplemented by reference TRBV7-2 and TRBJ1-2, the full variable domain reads GAGVSQSPSNKVTEKGKDVELRCDPISGHTALYWYRQSLGQGLEFLIYFQGNSAPDKSGLPSDRFSAERTGGSVSTLTIQRTQQEDSAVYLCASSLAEKSRYGYTFGSGTRLTVV.

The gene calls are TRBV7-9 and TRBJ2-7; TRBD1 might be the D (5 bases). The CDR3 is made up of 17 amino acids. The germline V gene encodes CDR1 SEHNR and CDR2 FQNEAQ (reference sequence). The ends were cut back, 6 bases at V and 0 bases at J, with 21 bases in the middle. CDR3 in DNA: TGTGCCAGCAGTCTTGACAGCCACAACATATTCTCCTACGAGCAGTACTTC. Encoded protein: CASSLDSHNIFSYEQYF. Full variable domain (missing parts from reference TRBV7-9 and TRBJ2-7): DTGVSQNPRHKITKRGQNVTFRCDPISEHNRLYWYRQTLGQGPEFLTYFQNEAQLEKSRLLSDRFSAERPKGSFSTLEIQRTEQGDSAMYLCASSLDSHNIFSYEQYFGPGTRLTVT.

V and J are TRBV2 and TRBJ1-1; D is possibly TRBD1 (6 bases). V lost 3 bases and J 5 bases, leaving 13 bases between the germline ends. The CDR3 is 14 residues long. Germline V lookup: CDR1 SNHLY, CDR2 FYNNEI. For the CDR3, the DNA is TGTGCCAGCAGTGAGCACAGGGAAGCAACTGAAGCTTTCTTT. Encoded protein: CASSEHREATEAFF. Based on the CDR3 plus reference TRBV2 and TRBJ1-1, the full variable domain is EPEVTQTPSHQVTQMGQEVILRCVPISNHLYFYWYRQILGQKVEFLVSFYNNEISEKSEIFDDQFSVERPDGSNFTLKIRSTKLEDSAMYFCASSEHREATEAFFGQGTRLTVV.

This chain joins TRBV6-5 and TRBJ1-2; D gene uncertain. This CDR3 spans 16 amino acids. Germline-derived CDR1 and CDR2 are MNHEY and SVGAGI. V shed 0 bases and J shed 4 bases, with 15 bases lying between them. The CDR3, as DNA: TGTGCCAGCAGTTACTCGGGTACAGAAACATCCTATGGCTACACCTTC. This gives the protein CASSYSGTETSYGYTF.

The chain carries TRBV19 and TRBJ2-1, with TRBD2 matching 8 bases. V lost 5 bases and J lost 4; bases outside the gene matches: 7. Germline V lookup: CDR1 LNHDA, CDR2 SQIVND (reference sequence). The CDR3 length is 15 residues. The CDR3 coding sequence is TGTGCCAGTAGTTATAGCGGGGCGCCTTACAATGAGCAGTTCTTC. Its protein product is CASSYSGAPYNEQFF.

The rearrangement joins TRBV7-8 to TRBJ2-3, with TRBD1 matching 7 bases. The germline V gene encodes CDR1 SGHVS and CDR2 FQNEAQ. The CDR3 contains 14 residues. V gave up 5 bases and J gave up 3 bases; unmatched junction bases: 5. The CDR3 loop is CASSRPQGTDTQYF. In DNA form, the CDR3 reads TGTGCCAGCAGCCGCCCACAGGGGACAGATACGCAGTATTTT.

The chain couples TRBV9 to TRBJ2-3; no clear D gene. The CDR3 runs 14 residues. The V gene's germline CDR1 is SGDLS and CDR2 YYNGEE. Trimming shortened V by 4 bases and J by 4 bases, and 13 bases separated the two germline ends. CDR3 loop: CASSSTAPPDTQYF. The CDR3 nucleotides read TGTGCCAGCAGCTCCACCGCGCCCCCAGATACGCAGTATTTT.

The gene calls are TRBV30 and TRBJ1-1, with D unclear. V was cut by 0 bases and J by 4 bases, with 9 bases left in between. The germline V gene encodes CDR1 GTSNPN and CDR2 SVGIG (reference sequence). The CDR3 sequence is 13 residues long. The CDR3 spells CAWSVLLITEAFF. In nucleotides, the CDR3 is TGTGCCTGGAGTGTACTTCTAATCACTGAAGCTTTCTTT.